The source of this TCR beta chain is a study of human T cells and chemical hapten exposure (dated by TCRdb to about 2021). For the study in its entirety: For sensitization, 2% DPC in acetone was applied to an approximately 2 cm by approximately 2 cm area of upper inner arm skin. Patch testing was done on the upper back using Finn chambers containing 0.01% DPC, and results were scored after 6 days according to International Contact Dermatitis Research Group standards. Libraries were pooled for sequencing, and per-sample TCR yields varied mainly because of small differences in library volumes within the pool. Blood was sampled from patients pre-sensitization (week 0) and at 2, 6 and about 24 weeks after DPC sensitization. The study tracked peripheral blood TCR repertoire changes in vivo during primary and secondary sensitization to the hapten diphenylcyclopropenone (DPC) in alopecia patients. The patient cohort, mostly female, included alopecia areata with under or over 50% scalp involvement, alopecia totalis and alopecia universalis. Twenty-nine alopecia patients provided blood for TCR sequencing at one to four time points (pre-sensitization, 2, 6 and 24 weeks). Patients additionally received weekly therapeutic DPC doses to the scalp throughout the approximately 25-week study period.

This clonotype showed up just a few times. This clone's antigen is unknown. Qualities for individual bases were not recorded, and no much larger clone is one base off. The CDR1 and CDR2 encoded by the germline V gene (reference sequence) are SEHNR and FQNEAQ. Here V drops 5 bases and J drops 4 bases, and the junction holds 9 bases not matched to any gene. The CDR3 runs 15 amino acids, cysteine and phenylalanine included. CDR3 DNA is the only sequence kept; it has 45 bases, read in frame from the first base. In the paper's terms, the time point label means: pre-sensitization, week 0. The treatment or condition label of this sample denotes: therapeutic diphenylcyclopropenone sensitization with weekly scalp DPC. At each patch-test visit, blood was drawn before the patch test was applied. Patients were eligible if aged 18 to 70, diagnosed with alopecia and judged suitable for DPC therapy, and pregnant patients were excluded. Total RNA was extracted from unfractionated whole blood that had been collected in Tempus Blood RNA tubes.

To prepare the library, RACE was applied. Sequencing was carried out with a NextSeq 500. Library preparation attached unique molecular identifiers to individual cDNA molecules for quantitative, reproducible TCR counting. From each blood RNA sample, both TCR alpha and TCR beta chains were sequenced. Under the source paper's analysis protocol: Samples had a median of around 92,000 TCRs, with a range from about 20,000 to 690,600. V, J and CDR3 annotation of the TCR reads was carried out using the Decombinator software suite. For the PS versus PT1 abundance plots, all samples were subsampled to the same number of TCRs (28,000). Expanded TCRs were defined as absent before sensitization and observed at least eight times at the 2-week time point. TCRdb trimmed the raw reads at Q25, called clones with MiXCR and kept productive beta chains. Each entry is one CDR3 protein sequence, shown with its most common DNA and genes. The V and J calls and clone size are TCRdb's, not the authors'. The table for this sample lists some 400,000 distinct CDR3 sequences; around 5.5% of them were counted only once. Together, the top ten hold 2.6% of the sample.

Study-wide conclusions, independent of this receptor: DPC sensitization did not change the number of TCRs with a frequency above 1 in 1000, and there was no evidence of changes in global repertoire structure. A positive correlation was found between the number of PT1 expanded TCRs and patch test score, with significance reached at thresholds 8, 16 and 32 but not 4. Alopecia, a presumed autoimmune disease, was present in all patients, so the immune response of the patients might differ from that of healthy individuals. Compared with pre-sensitization or healthy control sets, expanded TCRs formed significantly more large CDR3 similarity clusters, which is consistent with antigen-driven responses. Repeated subsampling changed both the strength of the expansion versus patch-test correlation and the threshold at which that correlation became significant.

The chain couples TRBV7-9 to TRBJ2-7; 9 bases in the junction line up with TRBD1. Sequenced here: whole blood, sampled in connection with sensitization to the hapten diphenylcyclopropenone (DPC). The TCR sequence derives from a woman aged 50 to 60 with alopecia areata. Some clones in this sample may be carry-over from other donors' samples. The CDR3 region: CASSATDRGLYEQYF. The bases are TGTGCCAGCAGCGCGACGGACAGGGGCCTTTACGAGCAGTACTTC.